These T cell receptor beta chains were read from a single sample in a study of T cell repertoires in cytomegalovirus infection. TCRdb reprocessed the reads via MiXCR and lists one record per CDR3 protein. The table lists 150,000 to 200,000 distinct CDR3 sequences, about 20% of them singletons. Sequenced sample: PBMCs. These receptors all come from a human donor in good health (CMV status not recorded). Some clones in this sample may be carry-over from other donors' samples. Each CDR3 is given with its conserved first and last residue. D genes are given only for firm matches. Clone size is stated in some rows and not others, as once, few, many or a class when expanded.

V	D	size	J	DNA	CDR3
TRBV10-3	TRBD2	NA	TRBJ2-3	TGTGCCATCAGTGAGCCACCGGGGGGGCCAGATACGCAGTATTTT	CAISEPPGGPDTQYF
TRBV18	TRBD1	many	TRBJ2-1	TGTGCCAGCTCATCGACCGGGACAGGGGCACTCAATGAGCAGTTCTTC	CASSSTGTGALNEQFF
TRBV20-1	NA	NA	TRBJ2-4	TGCAGTGCCCACCTACCCGGGATAGGCAAAAACATTCAGTACTTC	CSAHLPGIGKNIQYF
TRBV29-1	NA	few	TRBJ2-3	TGCAGCGTTACCCCGGGACTTCGCACAGATACGCAGTATTTT	CSVTPGLRTDTQYF
TRBV29-1	NA	NA	TRBJ2-5	TGCAGCGCTTCGCAAGAGACCCAGTACTTC	CSASQETQYF
TRBV28	NA	NA	TRBJ2-3	TGTGCCAGCAGTTCCAGACAAACCACAGATACGCAGTATTTT	CASSSRQTTDTQYF
TRBV2	NA	few	TRBJ2-1	TGTGCCAGTTATAGCGATACCAGGAGTGAGCAGTTCTTC	CASYSDTRSEQFF
TRBV5-1	TRBD1	few	TRBJ2-7	TGCGCCAGCAGCTGGGACAGGACTCCCTCGGGCTACGAGCAGTACTTC	CASSWDRTPSGYEQYF
TRBV7-2	NA	many	TRBJ1-5	TGTGCCAGCAGCCGCGTAGGTAGCAATCAGCCCCAGCATTTT	CASSRVGSNQPQHF
TRBV29-1	NA	NA	TRBJ2-5	TGCAGCGTTGAAGCCTACAGGCGGGAGACCCAGTACTTC	CSVEAYRRETQYF
TRBV11-3	NA	many	TRBJ1-2	TGTGCCAGCAGCCAGGCGTGGGGGAACTATGGCTACACCTTC	CASSQAWGNYGYTF
TRBV7-2	NA	many	TRBJ2-6	TGTGCCAGCAGCTTAGCGATTGGACTCTCGGGTGGGGCCAACGTCCTGACTTTC	CASSLAIGLSGGANVLTF
TRBV18	TRBD1	NA	TRBJ2-7	TGTGCCATCTCACCAACGGGACAGCCGTCCTACGAGCAGTACTTC	CAISPTGQPSYEQYF
TRBV20-1	NA	NA	TRBJ1-6	TGCAGTGCTAGAGATCCAGGGTATAATTCACCCCTCCACTTT	CSARDPGYNSPLHF
TRBV11-1	NA	NA	TRBJ2-7	TGTGCCAGCAGCTTATCCGACACCGGTCAGCAGTACTTC	CASSLSDTGQQYF
TRBV7-6	NA	NA	TRBJ2-5	TGTGCCAGCAGCGCGCCGGGACTTCGAGGGCAAGAGACCCAGTACTTC	CASSAPGLRGQETQYF
TRBV6-2/TRBV6-3	TRBD2	few	TRBJ2-1	TGTGCCAGCAGTTACGGTTCGAGCGGGAGGGTACGCAATGAGCAGTTCTTC	CASSYGSSGRVRNEQFF
TRBV5-8	NA	NA	TRBJ1-1	TGTGCCAGCCCCTCAGACTACTTGACGAGGAACACTGAAGCTTTCTTT	CASPSDYLTRNTEAFF
TRBV12-3/TRBV12-4	NA	NA	TRBJ1-5	TGTGCCAGCAGTTTAACCAGGACCAACGACAATCAGCCCCAGCATTTT	CASSLTRTNDNQPQHF
TRBV3-1	TRBD1	few	TRBJ1-2	TGTGCCAGCAGCCAAGTGCACCGGGACAGGGTTGGCTACACCTTC	CASSQVHRDRVGYTF
TRBV20-1	TRBD2	few	TRBJ2-3	TGCAGTGCGGATAGACTAGCGGGAGACACAGATACGCAGTATTTT	CSADRLAGDTDTQYF
TRBV6-1	NA	few	TRBJ2-7	TGTGCCAGCAGTGACTTCTCCGACAGGAGCTCCTACGAGCAGTACTTC	CASSDFSDRSSYEQYF